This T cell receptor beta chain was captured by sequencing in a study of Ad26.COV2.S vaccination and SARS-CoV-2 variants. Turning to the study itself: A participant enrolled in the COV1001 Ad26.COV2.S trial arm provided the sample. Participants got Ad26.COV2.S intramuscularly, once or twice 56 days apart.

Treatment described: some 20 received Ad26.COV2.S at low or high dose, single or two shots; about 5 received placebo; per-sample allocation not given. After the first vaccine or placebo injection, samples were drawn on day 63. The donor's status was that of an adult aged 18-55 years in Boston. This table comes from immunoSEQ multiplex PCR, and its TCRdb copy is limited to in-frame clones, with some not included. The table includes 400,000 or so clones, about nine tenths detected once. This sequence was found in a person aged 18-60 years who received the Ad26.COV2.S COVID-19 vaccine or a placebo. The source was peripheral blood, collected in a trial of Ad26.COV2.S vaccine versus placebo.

CDR3 DNA sequence: TGTGCCATCAGTGAAGGGACAGGGGATGGCTACACCTTC. It yields the protein CAISEGTGDGYTF. The chain combines TRBV10-3 with TRBJ1-2; 10 nucleotides match TRBD1. The CDR3 runs 13 residues. V was pared by 3 bases and J by 6 bases, with 1 base of the junction left unmatched. Per germline, CDR1 ENHRY and CDR2 SYGVKD.